This entry is about one T cell receptor (beta chain). The CDR3 spans 16 residues. Unmatched junction bases numbered 6, after V lost 2 bases and J lost 6 bases. Looked up from germline, CDR1 is WNHNN and CDR2 is SYGVQD (reference sequence). Clinical histories supplied by participants themselves formed the basis of cohort assignment. Donors in Cohort 3 who had recovered were those with two negative PCRs, healthcare professional clearance, or resolution of their symptoms. These data are taken from a study of blood T cell repertoires in COVID-19. Study in general: Whether acute or convalescent, the COVID-19 samples came from the United States, Italy and Spain.

Authors' analysis steps: The assay estimated nucleated cells by amplifying reference gene primers. Sequencing used immunoSEQ multiplex PCR; TCRdb keeps in-frame clones, though not all of them. V and J calls and clone size are as listed in that table; D and trimming were resolved from the DNA. This sample has approximately 300,000 clones, with 87% found just once. This chain uses TRBV10-1 with TRBJ2-2; 10 bases fit TRBD1. Sequencing input: PBMCs or T cells enriched from blood (not recorded which). This TCR came from a woman aged 25 to 39 who had recovered from COVID-19. CDR3 DNA sequence: TGCGCCAGCAGTGAGGCTGGACAGGGGGAGGCCGGGGAGCTGTTTTTT. Translation: CASSEAGQGEAGELFF.